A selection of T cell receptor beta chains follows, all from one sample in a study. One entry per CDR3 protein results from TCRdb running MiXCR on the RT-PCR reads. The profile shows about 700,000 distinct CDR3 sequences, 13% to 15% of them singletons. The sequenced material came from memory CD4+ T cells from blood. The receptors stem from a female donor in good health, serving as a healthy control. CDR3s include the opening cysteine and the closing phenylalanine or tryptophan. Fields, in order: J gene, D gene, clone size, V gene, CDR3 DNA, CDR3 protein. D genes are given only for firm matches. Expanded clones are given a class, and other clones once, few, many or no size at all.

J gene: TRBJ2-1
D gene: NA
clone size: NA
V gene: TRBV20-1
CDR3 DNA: TGCAGTACGGGGTTGGCCTACAATGAGCAGTTCTTC
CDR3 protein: CSTGLAYNEQFF

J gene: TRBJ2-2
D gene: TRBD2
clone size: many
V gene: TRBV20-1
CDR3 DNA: TGCAGTGCTAACCTAGCGGGGAACACCGGGGAGCTGTTTTTT
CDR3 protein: CSANLAGNTGELFF

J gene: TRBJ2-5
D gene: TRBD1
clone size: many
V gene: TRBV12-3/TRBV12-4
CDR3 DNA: TGTGCCAGCAGTTCCGGAACAGGGGCAGAGACCCAGTACTTC
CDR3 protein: CASSSGTGAETQYF

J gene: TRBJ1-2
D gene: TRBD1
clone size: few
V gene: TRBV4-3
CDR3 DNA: TGCGCCAGCAGCCCACTTATCGGGACAGGGAACGTCTATGGCTACACCTTC
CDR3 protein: CASSPLIGTGNVYGYTF

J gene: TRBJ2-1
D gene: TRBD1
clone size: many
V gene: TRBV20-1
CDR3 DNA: TGCAGTGCTAGTGGGGACAGGGGCAATGAGCAGTTCTTC
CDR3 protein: CSASGDRGNEQFF

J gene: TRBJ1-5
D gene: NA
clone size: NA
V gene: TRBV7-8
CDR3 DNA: TGTGCCAGCAGCTCGCCGAGACAGCCCCAGCATTTT
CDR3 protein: CASSSPRQPQHF

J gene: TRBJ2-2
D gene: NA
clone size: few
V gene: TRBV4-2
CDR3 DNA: TGTGCCAGCAGCCAGTCGGGATGGGGGACCGGGGAGCTGTTTTTT
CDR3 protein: CASSQSGWGTGELFF

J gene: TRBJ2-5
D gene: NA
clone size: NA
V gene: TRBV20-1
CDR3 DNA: TGCAGTGCTACCGTACGGGAAGCGCAACAAGAGACCCAGTACTTC
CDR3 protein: CSATVREAQQETQYF

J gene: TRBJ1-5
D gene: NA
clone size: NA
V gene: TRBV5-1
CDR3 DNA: TGCGCCAGCAGCGAAAGGGGGGGGGACTATCAGCCCCAGCATTTT
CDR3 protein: CASSERGGDYQPQHF

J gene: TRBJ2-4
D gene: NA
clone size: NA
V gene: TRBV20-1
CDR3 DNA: TGCAGTGCTGCCCACGCTTTCGTCGCCAAAAACATTCAGTACTTC
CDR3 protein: CSAAHAFVAKNIQYF

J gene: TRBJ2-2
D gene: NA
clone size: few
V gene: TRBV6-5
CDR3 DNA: TGTGCCACCCGTCGGGACTTGAACACCGGGGAGCTGTTTTTT
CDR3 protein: CATRRDLNTGELFF

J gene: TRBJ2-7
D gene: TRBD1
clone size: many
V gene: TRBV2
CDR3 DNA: TGTGCCAGCAGTGCATTTGTGGACAGGACTGGGGGCGAGCAGTACTTC
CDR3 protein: CASSAFVDRTGGEQYF

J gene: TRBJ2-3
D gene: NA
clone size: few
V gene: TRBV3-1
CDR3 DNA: TGTGCCAGCAGCCACGGCCGCGCGGGCACAGATACGCAGTATTTT
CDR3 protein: CASSHGRAGTDTQYF

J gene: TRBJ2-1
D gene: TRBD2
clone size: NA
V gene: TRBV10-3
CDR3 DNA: TGTGCCATTAAAGGGACTAGCGGCTACAATGAGCAGTTCTTC
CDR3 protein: CAIKGTSGYNEQFF

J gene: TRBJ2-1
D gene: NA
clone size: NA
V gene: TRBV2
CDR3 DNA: TGTGCCAGCAGTGAAGCAGGCCCAGGAGGGCAGTTCTTC
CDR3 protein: CASSEAGPGGQFF

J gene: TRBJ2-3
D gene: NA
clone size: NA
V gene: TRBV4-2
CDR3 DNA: TGTGCCAGCAGCCATCTCGGGACTTCAACTAGCACAGATACGCAGTATTTT
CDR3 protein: CASSHLGTSTSTDTQYF

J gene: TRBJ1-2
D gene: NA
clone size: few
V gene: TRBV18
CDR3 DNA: TGTGCCAGCTCACGACCGGGCGGACAGAACTATGGCTACACCTTC
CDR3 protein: CASSRPGGQNYGYTF

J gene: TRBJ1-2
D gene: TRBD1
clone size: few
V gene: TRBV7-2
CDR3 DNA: TGTGCCAGCAGCTTAGCACAGGGGGCGTTCTATGGCTACACCTTC
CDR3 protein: CASSLAQGAFYGYTF

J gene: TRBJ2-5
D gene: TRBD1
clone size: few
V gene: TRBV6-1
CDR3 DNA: TGTGCCAGCAGTGTCCACAGGGGGCTCAGAGAGACCCAGTACTTC
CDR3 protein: CASSVHRGLRETQYF

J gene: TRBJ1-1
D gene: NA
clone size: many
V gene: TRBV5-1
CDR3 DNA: TGCGCCAGCAGCTCCTCCGGGACTCCGAACACTGAAGCTTTCTTT
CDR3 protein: CASSSSGTPNTEAFF

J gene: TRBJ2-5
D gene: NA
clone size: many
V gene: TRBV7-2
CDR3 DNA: TGTGCCAGCAGCCCCAGAGTGGCAGAGACCCAGTACTTC
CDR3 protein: CASSPRVAETQYF

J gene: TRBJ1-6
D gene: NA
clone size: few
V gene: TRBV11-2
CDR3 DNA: TGTGCCAGCAGCACTACAACTTCACCCCTCCACTTT
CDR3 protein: CASSTTTSPLHF

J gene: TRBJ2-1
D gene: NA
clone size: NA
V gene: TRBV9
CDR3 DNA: TGTGCCAGCAGCGCCACCGGGACATACAATGAGCAGTTCTTC
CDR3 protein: CASSATGTYNEQFF

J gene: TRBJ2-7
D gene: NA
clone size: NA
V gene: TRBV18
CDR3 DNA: TGTGCCAGCTCACCACCGGCCAGCACCTACGAGCAGTACTTC
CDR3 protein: CASSPPASTYEQYF

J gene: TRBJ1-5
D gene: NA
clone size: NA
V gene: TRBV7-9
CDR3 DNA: TGTGCCAGCAGCCCCGGAGGGGGGTTGGGTCAGCCCCAGCATTTT
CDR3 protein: CASSPGGGLGQPQHF

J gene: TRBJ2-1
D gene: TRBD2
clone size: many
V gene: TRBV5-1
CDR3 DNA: TGCGCCAGCAGCGCCGCCCTAGCGGGAGCTAGGGATGAGCAGTTCTTC
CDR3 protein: CASSAALAGARDEQFF

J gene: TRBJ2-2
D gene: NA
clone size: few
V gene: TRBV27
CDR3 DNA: TGTGCCAGCAGAGTTCTCGAGGCCGGGGAGCTGTTTTTT
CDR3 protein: CASRVLEAGELFF

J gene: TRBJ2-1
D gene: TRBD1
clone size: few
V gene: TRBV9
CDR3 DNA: TGTGCCAGCAGCGTAGTGACAGGGGGTTACGGTGAGCAGTTCTTC
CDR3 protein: CASSVVTGGYGEQFF

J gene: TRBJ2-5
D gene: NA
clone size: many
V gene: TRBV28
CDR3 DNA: TGTGCCAGCAGTTTCTGGGGCTCGGAGACCCAGTACTTC
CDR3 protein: CASSFWGSETQYF

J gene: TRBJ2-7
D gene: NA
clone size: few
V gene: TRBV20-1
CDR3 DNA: TGCAGTGCTAGGGCGGGTCTTTCCTACGAGCAGTACTTC
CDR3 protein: CSARAGLSYEQYF

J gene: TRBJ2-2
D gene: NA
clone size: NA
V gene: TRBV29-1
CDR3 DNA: TGCAGCGTTTTTTGGGTAGGATCGGGAGTTAAAACCGGGGAGCTGTTTTTT
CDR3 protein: CSVFWVGSGVKTGELFF

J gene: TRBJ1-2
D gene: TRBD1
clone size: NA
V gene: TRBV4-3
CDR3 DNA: TGCGCCAGCAGCCAACGGACAGGGGGCGCGTCTTCCTATGGCTACACCTTC
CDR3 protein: CASSQRTGGASSYGYTF

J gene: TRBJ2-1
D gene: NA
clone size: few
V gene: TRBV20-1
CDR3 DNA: TGCAGTGCTAGATCAGGGGTGTACAATGAGCAGTTCTTC
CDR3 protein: CSARSGVYNEQFF

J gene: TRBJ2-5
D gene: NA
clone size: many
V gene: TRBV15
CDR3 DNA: TGTGCCACCAGCAGAGATAGGGGCCAAGAGACCCAGTACTTC
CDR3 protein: CATSRDRGQETQYF

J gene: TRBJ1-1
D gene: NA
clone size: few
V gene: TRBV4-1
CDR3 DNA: TGCGCCAGCAGCCAAGATGAGGGGTACAGTGCGCAAGCTTTCTTT
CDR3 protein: CASSQDEGYSAQAFF